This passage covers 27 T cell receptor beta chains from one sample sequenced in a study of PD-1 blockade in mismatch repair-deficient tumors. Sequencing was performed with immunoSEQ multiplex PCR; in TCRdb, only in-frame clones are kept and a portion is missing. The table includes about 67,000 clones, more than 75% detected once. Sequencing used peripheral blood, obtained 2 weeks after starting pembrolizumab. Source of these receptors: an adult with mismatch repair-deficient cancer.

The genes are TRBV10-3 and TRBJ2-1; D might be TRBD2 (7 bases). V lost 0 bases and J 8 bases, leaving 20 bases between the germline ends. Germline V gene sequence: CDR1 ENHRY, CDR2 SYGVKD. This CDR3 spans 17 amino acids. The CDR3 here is CAISESGGGLVVHEQFF. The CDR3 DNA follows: TGTGCCATCAGTGAGTCGGGAGGGGGGCTAGTCGTCCATGAGCAGTTCTTC.

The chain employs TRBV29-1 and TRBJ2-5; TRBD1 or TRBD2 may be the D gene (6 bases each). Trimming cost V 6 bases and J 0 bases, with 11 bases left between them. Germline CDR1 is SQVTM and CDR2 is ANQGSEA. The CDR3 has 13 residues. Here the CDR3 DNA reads TGCAGCGTCGGGGGCGGATACCAAGAGACCCAGTACTTC. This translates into CSVGGGYQETQYF. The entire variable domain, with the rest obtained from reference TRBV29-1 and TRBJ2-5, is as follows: SAVISQKPSRDICQRGTSLTIQCQVDSQVTMMFWYRQQPGQSLTLIATANQGSEATYESGFVIDKFPISRPNLTFSTLTVSNMSPEDSSIYLCSVGGGYQETQYFGPGTRLLVL.

The CDR3 sequence is CASSIDPLQRLYEQYF. CDR3 DNA sequence: TGTGCCAGTAGTATAGATCCCCTCCAGAGACTCTACGAGCAGTACTTC. V usage is TRBV19 and J usage is TRBJ2-7; D remains ambiguous. The V end lost 0 bases, the J end lost 3 bases, and 15 bases lay between the germline ends. CDR1 is LNHDA and CDR2 is SQIVND in the germline V gene (reference sequence). The CDR3 is 16 residues long.

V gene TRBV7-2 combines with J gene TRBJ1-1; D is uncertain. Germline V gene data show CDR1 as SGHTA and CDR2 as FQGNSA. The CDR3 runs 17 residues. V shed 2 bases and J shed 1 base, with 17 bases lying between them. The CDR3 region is CASSLLASAGWNTEAFF. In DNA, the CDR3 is TGTGCCAGCAGCTTATTGGCTTCGGCGGGATGGAACACTGAAGCTTTCTTT.

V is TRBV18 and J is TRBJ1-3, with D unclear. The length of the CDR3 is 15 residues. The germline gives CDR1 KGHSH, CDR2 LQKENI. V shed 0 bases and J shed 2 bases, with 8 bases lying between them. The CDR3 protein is CASSPPSRTGNTIYF. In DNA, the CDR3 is TGTGCCAGCTCACCACCAAGTAGGACTGGAAACACCATATATTTT. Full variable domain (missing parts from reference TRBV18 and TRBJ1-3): NAGVMQNPRHLVRRRGQEARLRCSPMKGHSHVYWYRQLPEEGLKFMVYLQKENIIDESGMPKERFSAEFPKEGPSILRIQQVVRGDSAAYFCASSPPSRTGNTIYFGEGSWLTVV.

In DNA form, the CDR3 reads TGTGCCAGCAGCTTCCAGAGAAACACTGAAGCTTTCTTT. Protein: CASSFQRNTEAFF. The V and J genes are TRBV7-3 and TRBJ1-1; no firm D call. Trimming stripped 3 bases from V and 2 bases from J, with 7 bases between. Germline lookup yields CDR1 SGHTA and CDR2 FQGTGA. This CDR3 comprises 13 residues. The variable domain in full, completed from reference TRBV7-3 and TRBJ1-1, reads GAGVSQTPSNKVTEKGKYVELRCDPISGHTALYWYRQSLGQGPEFLIYFQGTGAADDSGLPNDRFFAVRPEGSVSTLKIQRTERGDSAVYLCASSFQRNTEAFFGQGTRLTVV.

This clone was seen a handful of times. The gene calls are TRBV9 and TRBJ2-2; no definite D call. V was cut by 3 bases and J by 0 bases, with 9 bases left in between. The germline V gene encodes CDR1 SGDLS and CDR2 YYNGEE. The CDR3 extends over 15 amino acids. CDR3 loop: CASSEWGSNTGELFF. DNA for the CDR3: TGTGCCAGCAGCGAGTGGGGTTCGAACACCGGGGAGCTGTTTTTT.

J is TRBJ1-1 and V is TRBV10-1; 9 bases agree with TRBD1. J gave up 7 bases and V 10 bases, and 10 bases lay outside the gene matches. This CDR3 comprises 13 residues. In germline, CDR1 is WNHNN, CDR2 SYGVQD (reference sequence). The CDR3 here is CAIPTGGTDEAFF. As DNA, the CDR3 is TGCGCCATCCCGACAGGGGGGACGGATGAAGCTTTCTTT.

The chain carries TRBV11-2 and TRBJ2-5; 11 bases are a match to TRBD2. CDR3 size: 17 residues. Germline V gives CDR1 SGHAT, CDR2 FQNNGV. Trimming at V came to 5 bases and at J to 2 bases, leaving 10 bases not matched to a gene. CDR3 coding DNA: TGTGCCAGCAGCCTTTCAGGGCGACTAGCGGGGCAAGAGACCCAGTACTTC. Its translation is CASSLSGRLAGQETQYF.

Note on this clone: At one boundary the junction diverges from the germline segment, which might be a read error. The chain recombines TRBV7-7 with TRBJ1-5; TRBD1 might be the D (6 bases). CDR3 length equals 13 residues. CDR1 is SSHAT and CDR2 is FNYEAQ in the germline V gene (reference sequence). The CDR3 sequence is CASSLDRNEPQHF. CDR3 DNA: TGTGCTAGCAGCTTAGACAGGAACGAGCCCCAGCATTTT.

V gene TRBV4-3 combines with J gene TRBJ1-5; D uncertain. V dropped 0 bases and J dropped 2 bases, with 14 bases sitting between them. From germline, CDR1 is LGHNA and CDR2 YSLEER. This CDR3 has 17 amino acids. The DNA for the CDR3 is TGCGCCAGCAGCCAAGATTGGCGCCCCGGGGGCAATCAGCCCCAGCATTTT. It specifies CASSQDWRPGGNQPQHF.

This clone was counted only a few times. CDR3 residues: CASSRTGVSGYTF. The CDR3 bases are TGTGCCAGCAGCCGGACAGGCGTCTCTGGCTACACCTTC. The chain couples TRBV6-6 to TRBJ1-2; 7 bases are a match to TRBD1. This CDR3 spans 13 amino acids. V was pared by 6 bases and J by 7 bases, with 8 bases of the junction left unmatched. Germline CDR1 reads MNHNY; CDR2 reads SVGAGI (reference sequence).

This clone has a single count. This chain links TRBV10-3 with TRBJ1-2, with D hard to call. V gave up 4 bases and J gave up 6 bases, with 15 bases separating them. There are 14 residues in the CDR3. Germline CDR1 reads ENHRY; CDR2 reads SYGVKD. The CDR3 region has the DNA TGTGCCATCAGTGGAGACATCCAACGGGATGGCTACACCTTC. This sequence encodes CAISGDIQRDGYTF.

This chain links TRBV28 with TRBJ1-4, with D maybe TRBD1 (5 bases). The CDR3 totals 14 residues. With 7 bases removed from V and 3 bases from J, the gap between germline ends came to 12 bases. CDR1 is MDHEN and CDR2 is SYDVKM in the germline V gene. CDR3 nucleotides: TGTGCCAGCAACATGGGGGGTTCTAATGAAAAACTGTTTTTT. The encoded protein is CASNMGGSNEKLFF.

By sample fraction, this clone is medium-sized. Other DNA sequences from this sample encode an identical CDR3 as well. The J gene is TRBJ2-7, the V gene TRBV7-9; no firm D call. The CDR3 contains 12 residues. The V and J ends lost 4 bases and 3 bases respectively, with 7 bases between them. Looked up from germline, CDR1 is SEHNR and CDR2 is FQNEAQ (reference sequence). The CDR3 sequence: CASSSSYYEQYF. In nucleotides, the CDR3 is TGTGCCAGCAGCTCTTCATACTACGAGCAGTACTTC. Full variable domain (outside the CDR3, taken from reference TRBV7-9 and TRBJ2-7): DTGVSQNPRHKITKRGQNVTFRCDPISEHNRLYWYRQTLGQGPEFLTYFQNEAQLEKSRLLSDRFSAERPKGSFSTLEIQRTEQGDSAMYLCASSSSYYEQYFGPGTRLTVT.

CDR3 sequence: CASRQGEVGEQYF. In DNA, the CDR3 is TGCGCCAGCAGACAGGGGGAAGTGGGGGAGCAGTACTTC. This rearrangement joins TRBV5-1 to TRBJ2-7; 8 bases line up with TRBD1. The CDR3 extends over 13 amino acids. The ends lost 5 bases at V and 7 bases at J; junction bases unmatched: 8. The V gene's germline CDR1 is SGHRS and CDR2 YFSETQ. The full variable domain, rest sourced from reference TRBV5-1 and TRBJ2-7, is KAGVTQTPRYLIKTRGQQVTLSCSPISGHRSVSWYQQTPGQGLQFLFEYFSETQRNKGNFPGRFSGRQFSNSRSEMNVSTLELGDSALYLCASRQGEVGEQYFGPGTRLTVT.

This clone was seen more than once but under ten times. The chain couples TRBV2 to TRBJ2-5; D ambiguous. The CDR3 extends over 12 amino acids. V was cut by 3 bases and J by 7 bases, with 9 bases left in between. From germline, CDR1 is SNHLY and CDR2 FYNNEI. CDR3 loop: CASSDRRATQYF. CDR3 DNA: TGTGCCAGCAGTGATAGACGCGCGACCCAGTACTTC.

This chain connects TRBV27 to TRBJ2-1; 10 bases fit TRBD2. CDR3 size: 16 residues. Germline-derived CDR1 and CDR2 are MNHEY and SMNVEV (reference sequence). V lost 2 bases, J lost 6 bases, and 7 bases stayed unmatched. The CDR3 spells CASSLPSGSPGNEQFF. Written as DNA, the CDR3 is TGTGCCAGCAGTTTACCTAGCGGGAGTCCAGGCAATGAGCAGTTCTTC.

CDR3 sequence: CASRDRGGAYNEQFF. CDR3 in DNA: TGTGCCAGCAGAGACAGGGGAGGGGCCTACAATGAGCAGTTCTTC. The chain carries TRBV11-1 and TRBJ2-1; D might be TRBD1 (8 bases). V dropped 6 bases and J dropped 2 bases, with 14 bases sitting between them. This CDR3 is 15 amino acids long. The germline CDR1 and CDR2 sequences are SGHAT and FQDESV (reference sequence).

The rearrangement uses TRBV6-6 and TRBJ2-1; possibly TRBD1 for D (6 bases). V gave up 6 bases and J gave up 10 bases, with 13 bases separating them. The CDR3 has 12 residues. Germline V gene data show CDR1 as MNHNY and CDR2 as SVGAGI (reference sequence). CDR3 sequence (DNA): TGTGCCAGCAGCACAGGGTTAGGGGAGCAGTTCTTC. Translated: CASSTGLGEQFF.

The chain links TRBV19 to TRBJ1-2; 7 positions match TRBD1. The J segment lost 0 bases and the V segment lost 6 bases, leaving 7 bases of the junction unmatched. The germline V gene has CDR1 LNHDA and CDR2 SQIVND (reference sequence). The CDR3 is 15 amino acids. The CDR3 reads CASRDGTAANYGYTF. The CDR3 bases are TGTGCCAGTAGGGATGGGACAGCAGCTAACTATGGCTACACCTTC.

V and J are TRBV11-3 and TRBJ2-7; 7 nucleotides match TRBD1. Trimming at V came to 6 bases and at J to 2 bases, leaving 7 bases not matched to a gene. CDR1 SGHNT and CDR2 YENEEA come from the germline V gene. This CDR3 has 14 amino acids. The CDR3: CASRSKGAAYEQYF. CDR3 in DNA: TGTGCCAGCAGGTCAAAGGGGGCAGCCTACGAGCAGTACTTC.

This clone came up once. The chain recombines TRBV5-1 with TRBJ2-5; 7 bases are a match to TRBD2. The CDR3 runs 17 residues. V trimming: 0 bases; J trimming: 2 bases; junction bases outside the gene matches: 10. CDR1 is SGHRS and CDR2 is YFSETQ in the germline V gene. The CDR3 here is CASSLEVGGPSQETQYF. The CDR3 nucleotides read TGCGCCAGCAGCTTGGAGGTGGGAGGGCCATCGCAAGAGACCCAGTACTTC.

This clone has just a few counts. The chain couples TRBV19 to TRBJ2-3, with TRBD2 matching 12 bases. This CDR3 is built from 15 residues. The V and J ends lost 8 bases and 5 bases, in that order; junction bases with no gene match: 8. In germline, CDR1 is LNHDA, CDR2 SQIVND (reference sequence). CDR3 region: CASRTSGTRGDTQYF. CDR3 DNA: TGTGCCAGTCGGACTAGCGGGACGAGAGGAGATACGCAGTATTTT.

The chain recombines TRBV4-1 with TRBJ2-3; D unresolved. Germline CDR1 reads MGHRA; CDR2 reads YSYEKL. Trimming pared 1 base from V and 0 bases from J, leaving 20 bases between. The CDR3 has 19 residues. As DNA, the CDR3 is TGCGCCAGCAGCCAAGCCCCCACTTATGTGTCTCAGAGCACAGATACGCAGTATTTT. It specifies CASSQAPTYVSQSTDTQYF.

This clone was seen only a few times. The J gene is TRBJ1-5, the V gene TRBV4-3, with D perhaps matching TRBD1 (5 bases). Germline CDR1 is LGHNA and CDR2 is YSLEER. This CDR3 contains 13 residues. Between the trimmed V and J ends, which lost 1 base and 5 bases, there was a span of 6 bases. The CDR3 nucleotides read TGCGCCAGCAGCCAAGGGGGCGATCAGCCCCAGCATTTT. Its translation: CASSQGGDQPQHF.

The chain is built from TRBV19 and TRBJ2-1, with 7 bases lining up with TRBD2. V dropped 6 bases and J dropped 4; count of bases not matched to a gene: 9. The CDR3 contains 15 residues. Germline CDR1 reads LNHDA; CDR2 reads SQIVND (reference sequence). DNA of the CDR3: TGTGCCAGTAGCGACGCGGGGACTACATACAATGAGCAGTTCTTC. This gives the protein CASSDAGTTYNEQFF. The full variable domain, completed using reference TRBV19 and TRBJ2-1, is DGGITQSPKYLFRKEGQNVTLSCEQNLNHDAMYWYRQDPGQGLRLIYYSQIVNDFQKGDIAEGYSVSREKKESFPLTVTSAQKNPTAFYLCASSDAGTTYNEQFFGPGTRLTVL.